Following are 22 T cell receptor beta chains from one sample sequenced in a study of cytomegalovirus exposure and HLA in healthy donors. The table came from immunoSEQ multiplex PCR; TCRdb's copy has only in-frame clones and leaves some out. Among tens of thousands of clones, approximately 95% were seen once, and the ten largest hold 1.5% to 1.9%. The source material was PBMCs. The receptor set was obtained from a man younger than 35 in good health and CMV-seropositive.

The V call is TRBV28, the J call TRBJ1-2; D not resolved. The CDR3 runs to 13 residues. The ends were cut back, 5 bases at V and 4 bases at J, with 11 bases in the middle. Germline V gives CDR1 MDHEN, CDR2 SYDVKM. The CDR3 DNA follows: TGTGCCAGCAGTAACGGGATCCGCTATGGCTACACCTTC. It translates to CASSNGIRYGYTF.

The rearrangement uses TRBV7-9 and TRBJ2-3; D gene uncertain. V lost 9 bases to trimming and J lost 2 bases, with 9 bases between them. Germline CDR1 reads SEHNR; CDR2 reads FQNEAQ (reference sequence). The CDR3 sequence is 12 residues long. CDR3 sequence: CASTDLTDTQYF. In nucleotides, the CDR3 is TGTGCCAGTACAGACCTCACAGATACGCAGTATTTT.

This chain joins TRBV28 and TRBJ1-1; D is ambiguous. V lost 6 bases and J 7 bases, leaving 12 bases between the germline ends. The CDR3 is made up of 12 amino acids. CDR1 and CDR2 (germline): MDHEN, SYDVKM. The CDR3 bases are TGTGCCAGCAGCCTCGTAGATCTTGAAGCTTTCTTT. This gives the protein CASSLVDLEAFF. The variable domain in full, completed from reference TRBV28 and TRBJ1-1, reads DVKVTQSSRYLVKRTGEKVFLECVQDMDHENMFWYRQDPGLGLRLIYFSYDVKMKEKGDIPEGYSVSREKKERFSLILESASTNQTSMYLCASSLVDLEAFFGQGTRLTVV.

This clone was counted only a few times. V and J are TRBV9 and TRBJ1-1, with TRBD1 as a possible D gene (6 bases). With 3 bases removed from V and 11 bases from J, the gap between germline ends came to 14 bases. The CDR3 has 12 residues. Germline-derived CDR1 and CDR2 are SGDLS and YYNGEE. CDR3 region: CASSAQGGRAFF. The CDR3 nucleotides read TGTGCCAGCAGCGCACAGGGCGGCCGGGCTTTCTTT.

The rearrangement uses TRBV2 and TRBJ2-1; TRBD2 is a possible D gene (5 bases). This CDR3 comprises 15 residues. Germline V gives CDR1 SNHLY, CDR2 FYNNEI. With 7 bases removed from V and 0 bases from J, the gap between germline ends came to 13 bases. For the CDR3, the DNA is TGTGCCAGCACAAATAGCGCAAGCTCCTACAATGAGCAGTTCTTC. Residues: CASTNSASSYNEQFF.

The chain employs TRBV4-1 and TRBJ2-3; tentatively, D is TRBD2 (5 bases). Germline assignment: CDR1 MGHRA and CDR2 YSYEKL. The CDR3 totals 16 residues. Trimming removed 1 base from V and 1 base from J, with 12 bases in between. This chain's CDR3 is CASSQGAVLGTDTQYF. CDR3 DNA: TGCGCCAGCAGCCAAGGAGCGGTATTGGGCACAGATACGCAGTATTTT.

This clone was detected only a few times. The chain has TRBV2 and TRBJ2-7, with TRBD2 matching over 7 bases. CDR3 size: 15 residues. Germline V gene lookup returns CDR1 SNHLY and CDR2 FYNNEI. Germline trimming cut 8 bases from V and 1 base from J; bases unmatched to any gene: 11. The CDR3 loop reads CASGSLGGGSYEQYF. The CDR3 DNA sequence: TGTGCCAGCGGTTCCTTGGGGGGGGGTTCCTACGAGCAGTACTTC.

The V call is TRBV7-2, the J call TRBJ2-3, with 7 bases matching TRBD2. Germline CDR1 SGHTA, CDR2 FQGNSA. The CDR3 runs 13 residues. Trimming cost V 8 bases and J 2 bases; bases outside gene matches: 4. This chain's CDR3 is CASGRANTDTQYF. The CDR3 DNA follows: TGTGCCAGCGGGAGGGCCAACACAGATACGCAGTATTTT.

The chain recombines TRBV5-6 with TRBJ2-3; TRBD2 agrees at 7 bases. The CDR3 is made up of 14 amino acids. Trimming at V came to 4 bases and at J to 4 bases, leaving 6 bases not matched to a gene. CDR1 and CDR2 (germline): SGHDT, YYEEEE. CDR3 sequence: CASSLRRGADTQYF. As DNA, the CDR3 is TGTGCCAGCAGCCTCCGTCGGGGGGCAGATACGCAGTATTTT.

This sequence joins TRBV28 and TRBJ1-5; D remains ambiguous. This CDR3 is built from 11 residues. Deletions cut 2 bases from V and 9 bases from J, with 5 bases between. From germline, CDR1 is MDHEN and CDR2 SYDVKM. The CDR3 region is CASSLEGPQHF. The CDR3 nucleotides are TGTGCCAGCAGTTTAGAGGGGCCCCAGCATTTT.

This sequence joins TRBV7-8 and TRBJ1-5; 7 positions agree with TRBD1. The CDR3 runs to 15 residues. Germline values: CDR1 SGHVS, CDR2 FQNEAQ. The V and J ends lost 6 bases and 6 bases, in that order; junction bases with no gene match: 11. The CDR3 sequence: CASRDDRVGTQPQHF. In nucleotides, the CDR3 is TGTGCCAGCAGAGATGACAGGGTGGGGACTCAGCCCCAGCATTTT.

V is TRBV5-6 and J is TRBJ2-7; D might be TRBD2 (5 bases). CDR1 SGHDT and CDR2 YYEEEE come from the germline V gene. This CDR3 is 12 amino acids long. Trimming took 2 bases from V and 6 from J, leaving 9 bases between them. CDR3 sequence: CASSFGEGEQYF. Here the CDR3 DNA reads TGTGCCAGCAGCTTTGGTGAGGGCGAGCAGTACTTC.

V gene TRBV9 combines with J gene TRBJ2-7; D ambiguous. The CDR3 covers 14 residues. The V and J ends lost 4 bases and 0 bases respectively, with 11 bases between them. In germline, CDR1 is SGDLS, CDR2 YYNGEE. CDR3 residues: CASSFTEGSYEQYF. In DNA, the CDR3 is TGTGCCAGCAGCTTTACAGAAGGCTCCTACGAGCAGTACTTC.

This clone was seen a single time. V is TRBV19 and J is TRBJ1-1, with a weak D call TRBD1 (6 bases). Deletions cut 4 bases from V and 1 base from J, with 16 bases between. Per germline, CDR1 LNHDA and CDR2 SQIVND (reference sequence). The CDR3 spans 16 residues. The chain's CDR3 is CASSRSGGAKNTEAFF. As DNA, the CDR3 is TGTGCCAGTAGTAGGTCTGGGGGGGCAAAGAACACTGAAGCTTTCTTT.

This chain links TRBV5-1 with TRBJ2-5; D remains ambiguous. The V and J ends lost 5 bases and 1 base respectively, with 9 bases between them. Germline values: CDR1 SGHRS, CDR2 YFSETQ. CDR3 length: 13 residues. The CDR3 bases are TGCGCCAGCAGGTTCTTACTCCAAGAGACCCAGTACTTC. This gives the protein CASRFLLQETQYF.

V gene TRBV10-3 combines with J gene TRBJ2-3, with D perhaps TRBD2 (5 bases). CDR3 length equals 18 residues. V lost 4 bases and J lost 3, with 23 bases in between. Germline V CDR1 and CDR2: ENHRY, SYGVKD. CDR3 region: CAISVAPGIRELTDTQYF. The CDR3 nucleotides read TGTGCCATCAGTGTAGCACCCGGGATTAGGGAATTGACAGATACGCAGTATTTT.

CDR3 loop: CASSAPSGRTSYEQYF. CDR3 nucleotides: TGCGCCAGCAGCGCCCCTAGCGGGAGGACCTCCTACGAGCAGTACTTC. The V call is TRBV5-1, the J call TRBJ2-7, with 11 nucleotides matching TRBD2. This CDR3 contains 16 residues. V lost 4 bases and J lost 0; bases outside the gene matches: 6. Germline CDR1 reads SGHRS; CDR2 reads YFSETQ.

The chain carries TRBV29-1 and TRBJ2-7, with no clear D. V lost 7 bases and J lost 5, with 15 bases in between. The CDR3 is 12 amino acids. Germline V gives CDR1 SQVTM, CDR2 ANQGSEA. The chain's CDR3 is CSALFVSHEQYF. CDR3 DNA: TGCAGCGCCCTGTTTGTGTCTCACGAGCAGTACTTC.

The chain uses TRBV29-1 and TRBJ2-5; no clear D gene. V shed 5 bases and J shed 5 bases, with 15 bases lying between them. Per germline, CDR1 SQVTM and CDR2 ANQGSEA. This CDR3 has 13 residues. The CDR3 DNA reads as TGCAGCGTTAGCCAAAGGCTCGGGGAGACCCAGTACTTC. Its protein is CSVSQRLGETQYF.

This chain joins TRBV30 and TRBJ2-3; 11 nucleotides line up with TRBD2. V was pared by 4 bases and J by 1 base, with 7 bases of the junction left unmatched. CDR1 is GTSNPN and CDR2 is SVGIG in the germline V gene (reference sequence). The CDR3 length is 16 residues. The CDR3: CAWTAGLAAGTDTQYF. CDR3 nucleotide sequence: TGTGCCTGGACCGCGGGACTAGCGGCGGGCACAGATACGCAGTATTTT.

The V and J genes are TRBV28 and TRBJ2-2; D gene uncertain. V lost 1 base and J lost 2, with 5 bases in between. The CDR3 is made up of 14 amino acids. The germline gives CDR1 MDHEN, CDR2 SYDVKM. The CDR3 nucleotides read TGTGCCAGCAGTTTATCTATAAACACCGGGGAGCTGTTTTTT. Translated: CASSLSINTGELFF.

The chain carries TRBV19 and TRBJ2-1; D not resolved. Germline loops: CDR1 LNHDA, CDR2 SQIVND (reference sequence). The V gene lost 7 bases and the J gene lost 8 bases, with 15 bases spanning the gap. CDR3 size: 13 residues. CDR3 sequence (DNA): TGTGCCAGTAAATCCTCCACTACGGATGAGCAGTTCTTC. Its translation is CASKSSTTDEQFF.